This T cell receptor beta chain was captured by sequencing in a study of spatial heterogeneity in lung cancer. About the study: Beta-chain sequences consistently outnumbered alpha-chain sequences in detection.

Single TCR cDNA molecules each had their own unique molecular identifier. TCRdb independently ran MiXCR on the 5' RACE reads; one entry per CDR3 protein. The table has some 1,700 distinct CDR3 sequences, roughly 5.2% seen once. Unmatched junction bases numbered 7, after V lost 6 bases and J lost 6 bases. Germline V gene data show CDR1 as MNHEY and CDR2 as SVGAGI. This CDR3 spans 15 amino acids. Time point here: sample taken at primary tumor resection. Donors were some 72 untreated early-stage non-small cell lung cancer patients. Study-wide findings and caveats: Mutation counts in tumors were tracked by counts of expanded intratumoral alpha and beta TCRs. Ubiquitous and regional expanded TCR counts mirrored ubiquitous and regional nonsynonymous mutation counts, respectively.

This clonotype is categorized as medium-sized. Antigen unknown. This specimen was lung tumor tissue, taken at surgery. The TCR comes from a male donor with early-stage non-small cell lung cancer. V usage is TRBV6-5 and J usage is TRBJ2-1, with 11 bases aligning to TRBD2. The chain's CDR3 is CASSSGSGGGNEQFF. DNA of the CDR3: TGTGCCAGCAGCTCTGGTAGCGGGGGGGGCAATGAGCAGTTCTTC.